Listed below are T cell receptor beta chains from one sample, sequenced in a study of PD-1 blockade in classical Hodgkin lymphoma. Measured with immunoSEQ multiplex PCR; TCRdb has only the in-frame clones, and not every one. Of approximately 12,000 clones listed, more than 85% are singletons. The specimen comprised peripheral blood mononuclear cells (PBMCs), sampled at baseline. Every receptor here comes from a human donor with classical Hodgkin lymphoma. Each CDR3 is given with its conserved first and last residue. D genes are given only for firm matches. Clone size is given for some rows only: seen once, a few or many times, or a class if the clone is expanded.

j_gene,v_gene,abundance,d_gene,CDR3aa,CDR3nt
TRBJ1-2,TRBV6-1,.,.,CASSRALSMRKTYGF,TGTGCCAGCAGTCGTGCGCTCTCTATGCGAAAGACCTATGGCTTC
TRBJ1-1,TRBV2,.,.,CASSEEVVPDTEAFF,TGTGCCAGCAGTGAAGAGGTGGTACCGGACACTGAAGCTTTCTTT
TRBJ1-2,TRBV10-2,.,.,CASSVRATALSFTFLGYTF,TGCGCCAGCAGTGTACGTGCTACAGCGCTGTCTTTTACATTTTTAGGCTACACCTTC
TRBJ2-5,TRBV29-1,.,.,CSVGGANPNQETQYF,TGCAGCGTTGGGGGGGCAAACCCGAACCAAGAGACCCAGTACTTC
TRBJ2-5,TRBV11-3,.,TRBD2,CASSPSRGVETQYF,TGTGCCAGCAGCCCTAGTCGGGGGGTAGAGACCCAGTACTTC
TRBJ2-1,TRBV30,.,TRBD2,CAWQPGLAANEQFF,TGTGCCTGGCAACCGGGACTAGCCGCAAATGAGCAGTTCTTC
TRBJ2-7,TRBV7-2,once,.,CASSSRAGNYEQYF,TGTGCCAGCAGCTCCCGTGCGGGGAACTACGAGCAGTACTTC
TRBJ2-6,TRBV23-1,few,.,CASSQSIRGDTGANVLTF,TGCGCCAGCAGTCAATCGATCAGGGGGGATACTGGGGCCAACGTCCTGACTTTC
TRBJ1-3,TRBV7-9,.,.,CASSLERGSGGSGNTIYF,TGTGCCAGCAGCTTAGAGAGGGGGTCCGGGGGCTCTGGAAACACCATATATTTT
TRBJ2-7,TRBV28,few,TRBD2,CASRPGTSGGAGEQYF,TGTGCCAGCAGACCCGGGACTAGCGGGGGGGCGGGCGAGCAGTACTTC
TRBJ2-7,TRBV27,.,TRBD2,CASGSPGLAGGWPYEQYF,TGTGCCAGCGGATCACCGGGACTAGCGGGAGGTTGGCCCTACGAGCAGTACTTC
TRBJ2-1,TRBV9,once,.,CASSRFLYNEQFF,TGTGCCAGCAGCAGGTTTCTCTACAATGAGCAGTTCTTC
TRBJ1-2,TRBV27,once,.,CASSLSYRARGYGYTF,TGTGCCAGCAGTTTATCCTACAGGGCCCGAGGCTATGGCTACACCTTC
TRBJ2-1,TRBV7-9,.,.,CASSSLNRVPPPGNEQFF,TGTGCCAGCAGTTCCCTAAACAGGGTCCCACCGCCGGGCAATGAGCAGTTCTTC
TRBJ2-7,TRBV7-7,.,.,CASSFKGSYEQYF,TGTGCCAGCAGCTTTAAGGGCTCCTACGAGCAGTACTTC
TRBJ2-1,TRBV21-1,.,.,CASSKGFQGSRYNEQFF,TGTGCCAGCAGCAAAGGGTTCCAGGGGTCTCGCTACAATGAGCAGTTCTTC
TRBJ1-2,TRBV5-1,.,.,CASSLDRVNYGYTF,TGCGCCAGCAGCTTGGACAGGGTTAACTATGGCTACACCTTC
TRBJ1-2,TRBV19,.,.,CASSSTGDYGYTF,TGTGCCAGTAGTTCCACGGGGGACTATGGCTACACCTTC
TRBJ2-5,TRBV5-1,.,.,CASSPLETRGETQYF,TGCGCCAGCAGCCCCCTGGAGACTCGGGGAGAGACCCAGTACTTC
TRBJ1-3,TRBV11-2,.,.,CASSLRRLGNTIYF,TGTGCCAGCAGCTTAAGGAGACTCGGAAACACCATATATTTT
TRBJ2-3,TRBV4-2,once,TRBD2,CASSHEWVGRFTDTQYF,TGTGCCAGCAGCCATGAATGGGTCGGGAGGTTCACAGATACGCAGTATTTT
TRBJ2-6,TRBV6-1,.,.,CASSVQGVGANVLTF,TGTGCCAGCAGTGTACAGGGAGTTGGGGCCAACGTCCTGACTTTC
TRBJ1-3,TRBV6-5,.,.,CASFSGPEAANTIYF,TGTGCCAGCTTCTCGGGCCCGGAGGCGGCAAACACCATATATTTT
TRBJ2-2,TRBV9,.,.,CASSGVGVGELFF,TGTGCCAGCAGCGGCGTCGGGGTCGGGGAGCTGTTTTTT
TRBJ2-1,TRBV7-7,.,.,CASSPSWTYNEQFF,TGTGCCAGCAGCCCTTCTTGGACCTACAATGAGCAGTTCTTC
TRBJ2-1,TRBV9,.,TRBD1,CASGYRDRASLADYEQFF,TGTGCCAGCGGCTACCGGGACAGGGCTAGCCTAGCGGACTATGAGCAGTTCTTC
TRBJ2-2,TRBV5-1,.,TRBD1,CASLRDRGAGELFF,TGCGCCAGCCTCCGGGACAGGGGGGCCGGGGAGCTGTTTTTT
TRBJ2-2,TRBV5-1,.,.,CASSPDSLNTGELFF,TGCGCCAGCAGCCCCGACAGCTTGAACACCGGGGAGCTGTTTTTT
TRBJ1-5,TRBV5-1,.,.,CASSLDGAGGNQPQHF,TGCGCCAGCAGCTTGGATGGCGCTGGGGGCAATCAGCCCCAGCATTTT
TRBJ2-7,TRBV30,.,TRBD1,CASSPTGGVYEQYF,TGTGCCTCATCTCCCACAGGGGGCGTTTACGAGCAGTACTTC
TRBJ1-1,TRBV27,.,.,CASSTDMMNTEAFF,TGTGCCAGCAGTACCGACATGATGAACACTGAAGCTTTCTTT
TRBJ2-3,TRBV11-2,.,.,CASSLDMGSGQTPDTQYF,TGTGCCAGCAGCTTAGATATGGGGAGCGGGCAGACCCCAGATACGCAGTATTTT
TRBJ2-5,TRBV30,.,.,CAWSILSTSQETQYF,TGTGCCTGGAGTATCCTTTCGACTAGTCAAGAGACCCAGTACTTC
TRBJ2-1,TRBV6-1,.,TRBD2,CASSSGGSYNEQFF,TGTGCCAGCAGCAGCGGGGGCTCCTACAATGAGCAGTTCTTC
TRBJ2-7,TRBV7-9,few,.,CASSLFIYEQYF,TGTGCCAGCAGCTTATTCATTTACGAGCAGTACTTC
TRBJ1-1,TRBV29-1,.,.,CSVEVPATEAFF,TGCAGCGTTGAGGTACCGGCTACTGAAGCTTTCTTT
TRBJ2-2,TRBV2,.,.,CASSSINTGELFF,TGTGCCAGCAGTTCTATCAACACCGGGGAGCTGTTTTTT